The next 3 T cell receptor beta chains were all read from a single sample in a study of early T cells in non-severe SARS-CoV-2 infection. From the 5' RACE reads, TCRdb called clonotypes with MiXCR, one entry per CDR3 protein. The sample contains tens of thousands of distinct CDR3 sequences, roughly 4.2% of which appear only once. Sample: whole blood. The receptor source for this set is an adult who was a healthcare worker with PCR-confirmed SARS-CoV-2 infection or an uninfected control (not recorded which).

This clonotype has a count of ten or more. The rearrangement uses TRBV6-2 or TRBV6-3 and TRBJ2-6, with unresolved D. Germline V gives CDR1 MNHEY, CDR2 SVGEGT. CDR3 length: 15 amino acids. V was cut by 0 bases and J by 1 base, with 4 bases left in between. CDR3 bases: TGTGCCAGCAGTTACTCCGTGTCTGGGGCCAACGTCCTGACTTTC. Translated, it gives CASSYSVSGANVLTF.

This clonotype was counted ten times or more. The chain joins TRBV6-6 to TRBJ1-5; a weak D match, TRBD1 (5 bases). Trimming took 4 bases from V and 0 from J, leaving 25 bases between them. Germline V lookup: CDR1 MNHNY, CDR2 SVGAGI (reference sequence). CDR3 size: 20 residues. The CDR3 DNA follows: TGTGCCAGCAGTTCCTCGGAATGGACATACCGCGGATTTAGCAATCAGCCCCAGCATTTT. This codes for CASSSSEWTYRGFSNQPQHF.

This clonotype was detected many times. The chain combines TRBV5-6 with TRBJ2-7, with D tentatively TRBD2 (6 bases). The germline gives CDR1 SGHDT, CDR2 YYEEEE. The CDR3 contains 15 residues. V dropped 3 bases and J dropped 0 bases, with 13 bases sitting between them. The CDR3 DNA reads as TGTGCCAGCAGCTGGGCGGGGTTGAGCTCCTACGAGCAGTACTTC. Amino acid sequence: CASSWAGLSSYEQYF.